The rows below give T cell receptor beta chains drawn from one sample of a study of blood T cell repertoires in COVID-19. The data were produced by immunoSEQ multiplex PCR, yet TCRdb's version contains in-frame clones alone and is incomplete. The sample lists roughly 62,000 clones; about 77% were seen once. Material for sequencing was peripheral blood. The source is a human donor in a cohort sampled during active COVID-19. CDR3s leave out the opening cysteine and the closing phenylalanine or tryptophan. Fields, in order: V gene, D gene, CDR3 protein. D genes are given only for firm matches.

TRBV7-2	NA	ASSPEAENIQY
TRBV4-1	TRBD1	ASSRHIFRQGHNEQF
TRBV11-2	TRBD2	ASSQTGTSGIGEQF
TRBV6-5	TRBD1	ASDKGAFYEQY
TRBV7-8	TRBD1	ASRKGGQGIYEQY
TRBV2	NA	ASSESAVLTF
TRBV5-4	TRBD1	ASSLNPGQGPSSGNTIY
TRBV5-6	NA	ASSLTQTGVYEQY
TRBV9	NA	ASSPRQARTYEQY
TRBV9	NA	ASSSSSQGVNSPLH
TRBV29-1	TRBD1	SAKTGTGHIQY
TRBV12-3/TRBV12-4	NA	ASSLLSAETQY
TRBV25-1	NA	ASSDPEGFNEQF
TRBV14	TRBD1	ASSPGGTGVLGGYT
TRBV3-1/TRBV3-2	NA	ASSQKRATNEKLF
TRBV18	TRBD1	ASSPTGGGSNGYT
TRBV30	NA	ALADRGYGYT
TRBV6-5	TRBD1	ASSITGGHTQY
TRBV10-3	TRBD1	AIRRDRETGELF
TRBV2	NA	ASSEDPGFSGYT
TRBV28	TRBD1	ASSGTGGQETQY
TRBV3-1/TRBV3-2	NA	ASSQVRSRWTGELF
TRBV5-5	NA	ASSPLGRDYGYT
TRBV28	NA	ASSLWDSPGTGELF
TRBV5-1	TRBD2	ASSKGLAGGGSTDTQY
TRBV27	NA	ASRPTGQRSYEQY
TRBV19	TRBD1	ASSIVTGGGGELF
TRBV20-1	TRBD2	SASEGGVGDTQY
TRBV19	NA	ASRGHYSYEQY
TRBV3-1/TRBV3-2	TRBD1	ASRGTGGTRSPLH